This record concerns one T cell receptor beta chain sequence. Its antigen has not been determined. The input lacks base qualities; no much larger clone sits a single base away. PBMCs were isolated by Ficoll-Paque density gradient centrifugation. Taken from the germline V gene, the CDR1 and CDR2 loops are MGHDK and SYGVNS. The CDR3 has 17 amino acids, counting the end cysteine and phenylalanine. This entry keeps only the CDR3 DNA: 51 bases, framed from base 1. Clipping removes 2 bases from V and 2 bases from J, with 4 as the unmatched junction base count. The record originates from a study of T-cell memory formation after mild COVID-19 (dated by TCRdb to about 2021). Background on the whole study: TCR sequence clusters from the two donors were largely donor specific. Longitudinal TCRalpha and TCRbeta repertoire sequencing tracked T-cell clones expanding and contracting after mild COVID-19 in two donors. Two young, previously healthy adult volunteers made up the cohort, one male and one female. The paper as a whole reports these results and caveats: The study covered only a couple of mild cases, and larger cohorts including severe cases with pre-infection samples were considered necessary. Some responding clones were found in pre-infection memory, which suggests that pre-existing cross-reactive memory T cells took part in the SARS-CoV-2 response. Clones contracting from day 15 to 85 had balanced CD4/CD8 phenotypes, while a second wave expanding from day 15 to 37 was biased towards CD4+. Contracting CD4+ clones were found mainly in CM and EM memory subsets, while CD8+ clones were enriched in EMRA. The second-wave clones that peaked on day 37 were not confirmed to be SARS-CoV-2 specific.

The sample was run on an Illumina NovaSeq 6000. cDNA libraries for TCRalpha and TCRbeta were prepared by 5'RACE using constant-segment primers, with sample barcodes and unique molecular identifiers added. RNA was extracted from every sample with Trizol reagent. Amplification of the libraries took two PCR steps, and the second step added a second sample barcode plus Illumina TruSeq adapters. Sequencing of libraries was performed on an Illumina NovaSeq with 2 x 150 bp paired-end reads. Regarding the original processing steps: Reads were demultiplexed and collapsed into UMI-guided consensus sequences with migec v1.2.7. With mixcr v2.1.11, UMI consensuses were aligned to TRA and TRB V and J templates and assembled into clonotypes. A clonotype was counted as expanded or contracted only when both edgeR and NoisET called the clonotype significant, with the noise models trained on biological replicates. For edgeR calls, the thresholds were a false discovery rate-adjusted p below 0.01 and a log2 fold-change of 1. As an exploratory analysis of dynamics, max-normalized trajectories of the 1000 most abundant clonotypes were examined by PCA with hierarchical clustering. Separately sequenced CD4+ and CD8+ repertoires were used to assign the CD4 or CD8 phenotype of responding clones. TCRdb reprocessed the public reads (quality trimming at Q25 with fastp, clone calling with MiXCR) and kept in-frame beta chains. Duplicate CDR3 protein sequences are folded into a single record with the most common DNA and genes. The V and J calls follow TCRdb's processing rather than the paper's. The sample includes about 560,000 distinct CDR3 sequences, with roughly 17% observed a single time. The ten largest clones take up roughly 7.7% of the sample.

This sequence was found in an adult woman who had mild COVID-19 (a few samples of this study predate the infection). The sample titles of this study are shuffled in the database, so cell type and time point are left out; the donor was told from shared clones. Sequenced input: PBMCs or a T cell subset sorted from them (not recorded which). Recombination connected TRBV25-1 to TRBJ2-3; TRBD2 fits 13 bases in the junction. In nucleotide form, the sequence is TGTGCCAGCAGTGAAGGAGGGACTAGCGGGATCACAGATACGCAGTATTTT. Its translation reads: CASSEGGTSGITDTQYF.